These 21 T cell receptor beta chains share one sample of origin, sequenced in a study of T cells in Graves' hyperthyroidism and ophthalmopathy. What was amplified from RNA transcripts were TCR beta CDR3 regions. The primer set for the first-round RT-PCR of the TCR CDR3 was HTBI. TCRdb re-called the multiplex PCR reads through MiXCR, storing one row per CDR3 protein. The data hold around 300,000 distinct CDR3 sequences, with about 20% observed a single time. The sequenced material came from blood. The receptors shown here come from a man under 40 with Graves' ophthalmopathy.

The chain is built from TRBV5-6 and TRBJ2-1; 10 bases are shared with TRBD1. The CDR3 is made up of 15 amino acids. V was pared by 4 bases and J by 6 bases, with 7 bases of the junction left unmatched. CDR1 SGHDT and CDR2 YYEEEE come from the germline V gene. In nucleotides, the CDR3 is TGTGCCAGCAGCCTCGACAGGGGGCGGCGCAATGAGCAGTTCTTC. Translating it yields CASSLDRGRRNEQFF.

This clonotype was seen at least ten times. V is TRBV2 and J is TRBJ2-1; D is undetermined. The V end lost 3 bases, the J end lost 6 bases, and 3 bases lay between the germline ends. This CDR3 contains 11 residues. Germline V gene data show CDR1 as SNHLY and CDR2 as FYNNEI. DNA of the CDR3: TGTGCCAGCAGTGACGCCAATGAGCAGTTCTTC. It yields the protein CASSDANEQFF. Full variable domain (missing parts from reference TRBV2 and TRBJ2-1): EPEVTQTPSHQVTQMGQEVILRCVPISNHLYFYWYRQILGQKVEFLVSFYNNEISEKSEIFDDQFSVERPDGSNFTLKIRSTKLEDSAMYFCASSDANEQFFGPGTRLTVL.

The chain uses TRBV5-1 and TRBJ2-7; TRBD2 matches at 9 bases. Germline V CDR1 and CDR2: SGHRS, YFSETQ. V shed 1 base, J shed 1 base, and the junction held 6 bases outside the gene matches. The CDR3 extends over 16 amino acids. The CDR3 spells CASSLNPAGGSYEQYF. CDR3 nucleotides: TGCGCCAGCAGCTTGAACCCGGCGGGAGGGTCCTACGAGCAGTACTTC.

Turning to this clonotype: A much larger clone lies a single base off, so this may be a read error. The J gene is TRBJ1-1, the V gene TRBV5-4, with 8 positions matching TRBD1. The CDR3 covers 14 residues. Germline CDR1 reads SGHNT; CDR2 reads YYREEE (reference sequence). V was clipped by 3 bases and J by 1 base; unmatched bases: 2. CDR3 nucleotides: TGTGCCAGCAGCTGGGGACAGGCGAACACTGAAGCTTTCTTT. Translated, it gives CASSWGQANTEAFF.

V and J are TRBV30 and TRBJ1-2; D might be TRBD1 (6 bases). Trimming cost V 6 bases and J 4 bases, with 18 bases left between them. The germline CDR1 and CDR2 sequences are GTSNPN and SVGIG (reference sequence). The length of the CDR3 is 14 residues. In DNA form, the CDR3 reads TGTGCCTGTACCCTTGGGGGGCGCAGCTATGGCTACACCTTC. Amino acids: CACTLGGRSYGYTF.

The chain employs TRBV4-1 and TRBJ2-5; D unresolved. Trimming left V 3 bases short and J 7 bases short, with 9 bases between. Germline V lookup: CDR1 MGHRA, CDR2 YSYEKL. The CDR3 spans 12 residues. CDR3 nucleotide sequence: TGCGCCAGCAGCCACCCCAGAGGGACCCAGTACTTC. Its protein is CASSHPRGTQYF.

This clonotype was detected ten times or more. This sequence joins TRBV2 and TRBJ1-5; a weak D match, TRBD1 (6 bases). Germline V gene data show CDR1 as SNHLY and CDR2 as FYNNEI. V lost 6 bases and J 5 bases, leaving 14 bases between the germline ends. There are 14 residues in the CDR3. CDR3 nucleotide sequence: TGTGCCAGCAGCCCCAGGAGGGGGTATCAGCCCCAGCATTTT. Protein: CASSPRRGYQPQHF.

This clonotype was seen more than once but under ten times. The chain uses TRBV5-1 and TRBJ2-3; possibly TRBD1 for D (6 bases). Germline loops: CDR1 SGHRS, CDR2 YFSETQ. Trimming took 4 bases from V and 0 from J, leaving 12 bases between them. The CDR3 has 15 residues. Written as DNA, the CDR3 is TGCGCCAGCAGCCAGGAGGACAGTAGCACAGATACGCAGTATTTT. Its translation: CASSQEDSSTDTQYF.

This clonotype was observed many times. The genes are TRBV2 and TRBJ2-5; 12 nucleotides align to TRBD2. V shed 5 bases, J shed 5 bases, and the junction held 6 bases outside the gene matches. Germline V gives CDR1 SNHLY, CDR2 FYNNEI. CDR3 size: 15 residues. The CDR3, as DNA: TGTGCCAGCAGTCCACTAGCGGGGGGCGCTGAGACCCAGTACTTC. It encodes CASSPLAGGAETQYF.

To note about this clonotype: This clone may be a read error of a much larger clone one base away. This chain uses TRBV20-1 with TRBJ2-7; D assignment may be TRBD1 or TRBD2 (5 bases each). The CDR3 extends over 13 amino acids. V was pared by 3 bases and J by 6 bases, with 15 bases between. CDR1 and CDR2 (germline): DFQATT, SNEGSKA (reference sequence). CDR3 sequence (DNA): TGCAGTGCTAGCGGGACCTACTACTGCGAGCAGTACTTC. Its protein is CSASGTYYCEQYF.

About this clonotype: A much more abundant neighbour one base away suggests this may be a read error. J is TRBJ1-1 and V is TRBV18; maybe TRBD1 (5 bases). CDR3 length equals 16 residues. CDR1 and CDR2 (germline): KGHSH, LQKENI. The V gene lost 2 bases and the J gene lost 0 bases, with 13 bases spanning the gap. The CDR3 region is CASSPSAGRVNTEAFF. DNA for the CDR3: TGTGCCAGCTCACCATCGGCAGGGCGTGTGAACACTGAAGCTTTCTTT.

The rearrangement uses TRBV29-1 and TRBJ2-5; 8 bases agree with TRBD1. There are 16 residues in the CDR3. Losses at the gene ends were 1 base for V and 3 bases for J; bases not matched to a gene: 10. Looked up from germline, CDR1 is SQVTM and CDR2 is ANQGSEA. Here the CDR3 reads CSVEGGRGPSEETQYF. CDR3 nucleotide sequence: TGCAGCGTTGAAGGGGGCAGGGGGCCCAGCGAAGAGACCCAGTACTTC. Full variable domain (rest looked up from reference TRBV29-1 and TRBJ2-5): SAVISQKPSRDICQRGTSLTIQCQVDSQVTMMFWYRQQPGQSLTLIATANQGSEATYESGFVIDKFPISRPNLTFSTLTVSNMSPEDSSIYLCSVEGGRGPSEETQYFGPGTRLLVL.

The chain combines TRBV5-1 with TRBJ2-5; no firm D call. The CDR3 contains 15 residues. The germline V and J ends were trimmed by 2 bases and 0 bases, with 11 bases remaining between them. The V gene's germline CDR1 is SGHRS and CDR2 YFSETQ. The CDR3 is CASSFTNVNQETQYF. The CDR3 nucleotides are TGCGCCAGCAGCTTTACGAACGTGAACCAAGAGACCCAGTACTTC.

As regards this clonotype: One junction end does not reproduce the germline sequence, and a read error may be involved. This rearrangement joins TRBV27 to TRBJ2-1, with 13 bases identical to TRBD2. Germline V gene sequence: CDR1 MNHEY, CDR2 SMNVEV (reference sequence). The CDR3 spans 15 residues. The CDR3 loop reads CANSSRLAGGNEQFF. The CDR3 nucleotides are TGTGCCAACAGTTCCAGACTAGCGGGAGGAAATGAGCAGTTCTTC.

This clonotype was counted at least ten times. The chain joins TRBV3-1 to TRBJ1-1, with TRBD1 as a possible D gene (5 bases). CDR1 LGHDT and CDR2 YNNKEL come from the germline V gene (reference sequence). The CDR3 runs 15 residues. Trimming removed 4 bases from V and 1 base from J, with 13 bases in between. In nucleotides, the CDR3 is TGTGCCAGCAGCCCCCCCGCTGGGACGAACACTGAAGCTTTCTTT. It is translated as CASSPPAGTNTEAFF.

The genes are TRBV24-1 and TRBJ2-5; 10 bases map to TRBD1. The junction had 6 bases not matched to a gene; V was cut back by 5 bases and J by 4 bases. Germline-derived CDR1 and CDR2 are KGHDR and SFDVKD. This CDR3 has 15 residues. The CDR3 nucleotides are TGTGCCACCAGTGCCTTTGACAGGGGGCGAGAGACCCAGTACTTC. Translating it yields CATSAFDRGRETQYF.

The V call is TRBV28, the J call TRBJ2-7, with TRBD1 identical over 7 bases. The V and J ends lost 6 bases and 5 bases, in that order; junction bases with no gene match: 7. Germline V gives CDR1 MDHEN, CDR2 SYDVKM. This CDR3 has 13 amino acids. CDR3 amino acids: CASSPLTGDEQYF. CDR3 in DNA: TGTGCCAGCAGCCCTCTCACAGGGGACGAGCAGTACTTC. Looking up the rest from reference TRBV28 and TRBJ2-7 gives the full variable domain: DVKVTQSSRYLVKRTGEKVFLECVQDMDHENMFWYRQDPGLGLRLIYFSYDVKMKEKGDIPEGYSVSREKKERFSLILESASTNQTSMYLCASSPLTGDEQYFGPGTRLTVT.

The chain is built from TRBV28 and TRBJ2-5; D unresolved. The germline gives CDR1 MDHEN, CDR2 SYDVKM. The CDR3 contains 13 residues. V dropped 3 bases and J dropped 2 bases, with 7 bases sitting between them. DNA for the CDR3: TGTGCCAGCAGTTTTGACGGACAAGAGACCCAGTACTTC. The encoded protein is CASSFDGQETQYF.

V is TRBV28 and J is TRBJ1-2, with 7 bases identical to TRBD1. In germline, CDR1 is MDHEN, CDR2 SYDVKM. CDR3 length: 15 residues. The V segment lost 6 bases and the J segment 0 bases; nucleotides outside the gene matches: 7. CDR3 bases: TGTGCCAGCAGCAGACAGGGATCAGCTAACTATGGCTACACCTTC. Its translation: CASSRQGSANYGYTF.

V usage is TRBV3-1 and J usage is TRBJ2-1; D not resolved. The CDR3 has 14 amino acids. The V end was cut by 1 base, the J end by 4 bases, with 8 bases between. Germline V gene lookup returns CDR1 LGHDT and CDR2 YNNKEL (reference sequence). The CDR3 loop is CASSQGDYYNEQFF. CDR3 sequence (DNA): TGTGCCAGCAGCCAAGGTGATTATTACAATGAGCAGTTCTTC.

This clonotype has a count of ten or more. The gene calls are TRBV7-9 and TRBJ2-3; no clear D. The germline V gene has CDR1 SEHNR and CDR2 FQNEAQ (reference sequence). V gave up 2 bases and J gave up 7 bases, with 13 bases separating them. The CDR3 sequence is 14 residues long. The CDR3 is CASSLSQSSHTQYF. The DNA for the CDR3 is TGTGCCAGCAGCTTATCCCAGTCATCCCATACGCAGTATTTT.